Listed below are T cell receptor beta chains from one sample, sequenced in a study of OX40 agonist ivuxolimab in advanced cancers. Profiled with immunoSEQ multiplex PCR; TCRdb holds only in-frame clones, not every one. The sample comprises just over 95,000 clones, almost 90% of which are singletons, and about 0.16% rests with the top ten. The specimen was CD4+ or CD8+ T cells sorted from blood, collected in a trial of the OX40 agonist ivuxolimab. The receptors derive from an adult with an advanced solid tumor such as melanoma, head and neck, liver or kidney cancer. Both conserved end residues are part of each CDR3. The D gene is left open where the match is weak. Expanded clones get a size class; other rows say once, few or many, or leave the size out.

V gene: TRBV7-9
D gene: -
J gene: TRBJ2-3
clone size: -
CDR3 protein: CASSFAGPTDTQYF
CDR3 DNA: TGTGCCAGCAGTTTTGCAGGCCCCACAGATACGCAGTATTTT

V gene: TRBV11-2
D gene: -
J gene: TRBJ2-3
clone size: -
CDR3 protein: CASSLSGATGSTDTQYF
CDR3 DNA: TGTGCCAGCAGCTTATCGGGGGCTACCGGAAGCACAGATACGCAGTATTTT

V gene: TRBV30
D gene: -
J gene: TRBJ1-4
clone size: -
CDR3 protein: CAWSVEGQLFF
CDR3 DNA: TGTGCCTGGAGTGTAGAGGGACAACTGTTTTTT

V gene: TRBV5-1
D gene: TRBD1
J gene: TRBJ1-1
clone size: few
CDR3 protein: CASSARTGGNTEAFF
CDR3 DNA: TGCGCCAGCAGCGCAAGGACAGGGGGAAACACTGAAGCTTTCTTT

V gene: TRBV6-6
D gene: -
J gene: TRBJ1-2
clone size: -
CDR3 protein: CASRDRGALNGYTF
CDR3 DNA: TGTGCCAGCAGAGATCGGGGGGCGCTTAATGGCTACACCTTC

V gene: TRBV7-3
D gene: -
J gene: TRBJ2-6
clone size: -
CDR3 protein: CASSLSSRANVLTF
CDR3 DNA: TGTGCCAGCAGCTTAAGTAGTAGGGCCAACGTCCTGACTTTC

V gene: TRBV2
D gene: -
J gene: TRBJ1-6
clone size: once
CDR3 protein: CASSVGDPKNNSPLHF
CDR3 DNA: TGTGCCAGCAGTGTCGGGGACCCAAAAAATAATTCACCCCTCCACTTT

V gene: TRBV11-3
D gene: TRBD2
J gene: TRBJ2-1
clone size: -
CDR3 protein: CASSTVPGGLNEQFF
CDR3 DNA: TGTGCCAGCAGCACAGTCCCGGGGGGGCTGAATGAGCAGTTCTTC

V gene: TRBV27
D gene: -
J gene: TRBJ2-2
clone size: -
CDR3 protein: CASSRLTGELFF
CDR3 DNA: TGTGCCAGCAGCCGATTAACCGGGGAGCTGTTTTTT

V gene: TRBV19
D gene: -
J gene: TRBJ1-5
clone size: -
CDR3 protein: CASSTGMGGSSNQPQHF
CDR3 DNA: TGTGCCAGTAGTACGGGGATGGGGGGCTCGAGCAATCAGCCCCAGCATTTT

V gene: TRBV29-1
D gene: TRBD1
J gene: TRBJ1-1
clone size: -
CDR3 protein: CSDYEQGGNTEAFF
CDR3 DNA: TGCAGCGATTATGAGCAGGGGGGGAACACTGAAGCTTTCTTT

V gene: TRBV5-1
D gene: -
J gene: TRBJ1-2
clone size: -
CDR3 protein: CASNRTPTSGYTF
CDR3 DNA: TGCGCCAGCAATAGGACCCCTACGTCTGGCTACACCTTC

V gene: TRBV5-1
D gene: -
J gene: TRBJ1-5
clone size: -
CDR3 protein: CASSLMGQNQPQHF
CDR3 DNA: TGCGCCAGCAGCTTAATGGGTCAGAATCAGCCCCAGCATTTT

V gene: TRBV2
D gene: -
J gene: TRBJ2-3
clone size: -
CDR3 protein: CASTPHSWVSASTDTQYF
CDR3 DNA: TGTGCCAGCACCCCACATAGTTGGGTGAGTGCTAGCACAGATACGCAGTATTTT

V gene: TRBV4-1
D gene: -
J gene: TRBJ2-3
clone size: -
CDR3 protein: CASSRIRDTQYF
CDR3 DNA: TGCGCCAGCAGCCGAATCAGAGATACGCAGTATTTT

V gene: TRBV10-3
D gene: -
J gene: TRBJ1-3
clone size: -
CDR3 protein: CATKPTGSSGNTIYF
CDR3 DNA: TGTGCCACCAAACCGACAGGATCGTCCGGAAACACCATATATTTT

V gene: TRBV18
D gene: -
J gene: TRBJ1-3
clone size: -
CDR3 protein: CASSPEAGNTIYF
CDR3 DNA: TGTGCCAGCTCACCGGAAGCTGGAAACACCATATATTTT

V gene: TRBV19
D gene: TRBD2
J gene: TRBJ2-4
clone size: -
CDR3 protein: CASSTLAGGLGNIQYF
CDR3 DNA: TGTGCCAGTAGTACATTAGCGGGAGGACTTGGAAACATTCAGTACTTC

V gene: TRBV5-1
D gene: -
J gene: TRBJ2-7
clone size: -
CDR3 protein: CASSLPGGGLSEQYF
CDR3 DNA: TGCGCCAGCAGCTTGCCAGGTGGGGGGTTAAGTGAGCAGTACTTC

V gene: TRBV28
D gene: TRBD1
J gene: TRBJ1-2
clone size: once
CDR3 protein: CASSLGPGQGVYGYTF
CDR3 DNA: TGTGCCAGCAGTTTAGGACCCGGACAGGGGGTTTATGGCTACACCTTC

V gene: TRBV7-9
D gene: -
J gene: TRBJ1-2
clone size: -
CDR3 protein: CASSEESYGGYTF
CDR3 DNA: TGTGCCAGCAGCGAAGAATCTTATGGCGGCTACACCTTC

V gene: TRBV6-1
D gene: -
J gene: TRBJ1-2
clone size: -
CDR3 protein: CASRPTGPVNYGYTF
CDR3 DNA: TGTGCCAGCAGACCTACAGGGCCCGTGAACTATGGCTACACCTTC

V gene: TRBV5-1
D gene: -
J gene: TRBJ2-6
clone size: -
CDR3 protein: CASSRLRAVSGANVLTF
CDR3 DNA: TGCGCCAGCAGCCGCTTGAGAGCGGTCTCTGGGGCCAACGTCCTGACTTTC

V gene: TRBV11-2
D gene: TRBD2
J gene: TRBJ2-5
clone size: -
CDR3 protein: CASSPEGRGDTQYF
CDR3 DNA: TGTGCCAGCAGCCCGGAGGGGCGGGGGGACACCCAGTACTTC

V gene: TRBV10-3
D gene: -
J gene: TRBJ2-2
clone size: -
CDR3 protein: CAISGIGGSGELFF
CDR3 DNA: TGTGCCATCAGTGGGATAGGGGGTTCCGGGGAGCTGTTTTTT

V gene: TRBV19
D gene: -
J gene: TRBJ1-1
clone size: -
CDR3 protein: CASRIRGTEAFF
CDR3 DNA: TGTGCCAGTAGAATACGGGGTACTGAAGCTTTCTTT

V gene: TRBV5-5
D gene: TRBD1
J gene: TRBJ2-7
clone size: -
CDR3 protein: CASSLAGTGTYEQYF
CDR3 DNA: TGTGCCAGCAGCTTGGCCGGGACAGGGACCTACGAGCAGTACTTC

V gene: TRBV11-2
D gene: TRBD2
J gene: TRBJ2-3
clone size: once
CDR3 protein: CASSLRAGGSTDTQYF
CDR3 DNA: TGTGCCAGCAGCTTAAGAGCGGGGGGCAGCACAGATACGCAGTATTTT

V gene: TRBV18
D gene: -
J gene: TRBJ1-1
clone size: once
CDR3 protein: CASSPRGFTEAFF
CDR3 DNA: TGTGCCAGCTCACCCCGGGGATTCACTGAAGCTTTCTTT

V gene: TRBV7-3
D gene: -
J gene: TRBJ2-7
clone size: -
CDR3 protein: CASSLNQGFEQYF
CDR3 DNA: TGTGCCAGCAGTTTAAACCAGGGATTCGAGCAGTACTTC

V gene: TRBV2
D gene: -
J gene: TRBJ1-2
clone size: -
CDR3 protein: CASSEALNRAVNYGYTF
CDR3 DNA: TGTGCCAGCAGTGAAGCGCTCAACAGGGCTGTTAACTATGGCTACACCTTC

V gene: TRBV30
D gene: -
J gene: TRBJ2-7
clone size: -
CDR3 protein: CAWSVRRAGVYEQYF
CDR3 DNA: TGTGCCTGGAGTGTACGGAGGGCGGGTGTCTACGAGCAGTACTTC

V gene: TRBV5-6
D gene: -
J gene: TRBJ1-1
clone size: -
CDR3 protein: CASSYGRAEAFF
CDR3 DNA: TGTGCCAGCAGCTACGGGCGGGCTGAAGCTTTCTTT

V gene: TRBV5-8
D gene: TRBD1
J gene: TRBJ1-1
clone size: -
CDR3 protein: CASSLRDRLNTEAFF
CDR3 DNA: TGTGCCAGCAGCTTAAGGGACAGGCTCAACACTGAAGCTTTCTTT

V gene: TRBV6-1
D gene: TRBD2
J gene: TRBJ2-2
clone size: -
CDR3 protein: CASSEALAGGPGTGELFF
CDR3 DNA: TGTGCCAGCAGTGAAGCGCTAGCGGGAGGGCCGGGCACCGGGGAGCTGTTTTTT

V gene: TRBV30
D gene: -
J gene: TRBJ2-1
clone size: once
CDR3 protein: CAWSPDTDNEQFF
CDR3 DNA: TGTGCCTGGAGTCCAGACACAGACAATGAGCAGTTCTTC

V gene: TRBV9
D gene: -
J gene: TRBJ1-1
clone size: -
CDR3 protein: CASSVASQNTEAFF
CDR3 DNA: TGTGCCAGCAGCGTAGCCTCGCAAAACACTGAAGCTTTCTTT

V gene: TRBV6-5
D gene: -
J gene: TRBJ2-7
clone size: -
CDR3 protein: CASSVNSNEQYF
CDR3 DNA: TGTGCCAGCAGCGTGAACTCGAACGAGCAGTACTTC

V gene: TRBV19
D gene: -
J gene: TRBJ1-2
clone size: -
CDR3 protein: CASSDGNYGYTF
CDR3 DNA: TGTGCCAGTAGTGACGGGAACTATGGCTACACCTTC

V gene: TRBV9
D gene: -
J gene: TRBJ1-6
clone size: -
CDR3 protein: CASSPPRGNSPLHF
CDR3 DNA: TGTGCCAGCAGCCCCCCCCGGGGCAATTCACCCCTCCACTTT

V gene: TRBV5-1
D gene: -
J gene: TRBJ2-7
clone size: -
CDR3 protein: CASSDRDISYEQYF
CDR3 DNA: TGCGCCAGCAGCGACCGGGACATATCCTACGAGCAGTACTTC

V gene: TRBV14
D gene: TRBD2
J gene: TRBJ2-7
clone size: -
CDR3 protein: CASSQDLASGRYEQYF
CDR3 DNA: TGTGCCAGCAGCCAAGATTTGGCTAGCGGGAGGTACGAGCAGTACTTC

V gene: TRBV19
D gene: -
J gene: TRBJ2-3
clone size: -
CDR3 protein: CASSIGMPDTQYF
CDR3 DNA: TGTGCCAGTAGTATAGGAATGCCGGATACGCAGTATTTT

V gene: TRBV6-6
D gene: -
J gene: TRBJ1-1
clone size: -
CDR3 protein: CASRLTVNTEAFF
CDR3 DNA: TGTGCCAGCAGGCTTACGGTGAACACTGAAGCTTTCTTT